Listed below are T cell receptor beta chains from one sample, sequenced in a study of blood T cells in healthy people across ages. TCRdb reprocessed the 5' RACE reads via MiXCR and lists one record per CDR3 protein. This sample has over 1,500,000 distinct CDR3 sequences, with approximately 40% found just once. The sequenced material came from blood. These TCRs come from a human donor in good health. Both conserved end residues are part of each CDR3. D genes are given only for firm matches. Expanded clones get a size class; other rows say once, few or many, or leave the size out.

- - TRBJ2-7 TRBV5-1 TGCGCCAGCAGCCCTTCGCGGCAGACCTACGAGCAGTACTTC CASSPSRQTYEQYF
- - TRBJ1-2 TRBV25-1 TGTGCCAGCAGTGACAATTGGGACGGCTACACCTTC CASSDNWDGYTF
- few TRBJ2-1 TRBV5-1 TGCGCCAGCAGCTTGGCCTATCAAGGGGATGAGCAGTTCTTC CASSLAYQGDEQFF
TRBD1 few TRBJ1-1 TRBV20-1 TGCAGTGCTAGAGATTGGAGACAGGGGAACACTGAAGCTTTCTTT CSARDWRQGNTEAFF
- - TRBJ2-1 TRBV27 TGTGCCAGCAGTGGGGTAGGGAGGTACTACAATGAGCAGTTCTTC CASSGVGRYYNEQFF
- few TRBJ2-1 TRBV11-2 TGTGCCAGCAGCTCCGACAGGTTCTCCAATGAGCAGTTCTTC CASSSDRFSNEQFF
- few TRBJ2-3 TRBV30 TGTGCCTGGAGAGACACAGATACGCAGTATTTT CAWRDTDTQYF
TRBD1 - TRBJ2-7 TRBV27 TGTGCCAGCAGGAACCTCGGGACAGGTCTCTACGAGCAGTACTTC CASRNLGTGLYEQYF
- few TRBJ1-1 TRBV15 TGTGCCACCAGCAGAGAACCGACAGGGAACACTGAAGCTTTCTTT CATSREPTGNTEAFF
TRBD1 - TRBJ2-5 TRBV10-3 TGTGCCATCAGAGGACAGGGCGGCCAAGAGACCCAGTACTTC CAIRGQGGQETQYF
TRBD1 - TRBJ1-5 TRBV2 TGTGCCAGCAGCCGGGACAGGGGCGAATATAGCAATCAGCCCCAGCATTTT CASSRDRGEYSNQPQHF